This entry concerns a single TCR beta chain. Its antigen is as yet unknown. The PCR had 60 Vbeta and 13 Jbeta primers. Data came from immunoSEQ multiplex PCR; TCRdb stores just in-frame clones and leaves some out. The table lists around 170,000 clones, more than 75% of them singletons. The CDR3 runs to 15 residues. CDR1 and CDR2 from the germline V gene are SGDLS and YYNGEE. Trimming pared 0 bases from V and 1 base from J, leaving 9 bases between. This sample was included in a study of cytomegalovirus exposure and HLA in healthy donors. Study observations and caveats: In an earlier analysis, most TCR beta V segments were productive about 90% or about 30% of the time. Most TCR sequences were seen very rarely across donors, but some public TCRs occurred in many. Among TCR beta chains of equal frequency, HLA-associated ones were more clonally expanded in a later analysis.

The chain is built from TRBV9 and TRBJ2-3, with D perhaps matching TRBD2 (5 bases). Sequencing input: PBMCs. This sequence was found in a man between 35 and 55 years old in good health and CMV-seronegative. The CDR3 DNA reads TGTGCCAGCAGCGTAGTTGAGGGTCGCACAGATACGCAGTATTTT. It encodes CASSVVEGRTDTQYF.